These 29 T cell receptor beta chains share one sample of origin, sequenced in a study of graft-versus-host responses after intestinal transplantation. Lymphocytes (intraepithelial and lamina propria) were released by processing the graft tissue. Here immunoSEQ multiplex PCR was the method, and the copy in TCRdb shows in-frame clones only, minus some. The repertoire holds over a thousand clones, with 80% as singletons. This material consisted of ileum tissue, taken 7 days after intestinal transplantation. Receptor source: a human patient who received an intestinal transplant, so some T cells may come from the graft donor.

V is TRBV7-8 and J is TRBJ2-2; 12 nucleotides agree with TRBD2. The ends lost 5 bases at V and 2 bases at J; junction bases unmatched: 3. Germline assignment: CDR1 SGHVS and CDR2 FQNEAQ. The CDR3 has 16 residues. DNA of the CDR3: TGTGCCAGCAGCCCGGGACTAGCGGGTAACACCGGGGAGCTGTTTTTT. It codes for CASSPGLAGNTGELFF. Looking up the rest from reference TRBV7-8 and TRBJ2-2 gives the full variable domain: GAGVSQSPRYKVAKRGQDVALRCDPISGHVSLFWYQQALGQGPEFLTYFQNEAQLDKSGLPSDRFFAERPEGSVSTLKIQRTQQEDSAVYLCASSPGLAGNTGELFFGEGSRLTVL.

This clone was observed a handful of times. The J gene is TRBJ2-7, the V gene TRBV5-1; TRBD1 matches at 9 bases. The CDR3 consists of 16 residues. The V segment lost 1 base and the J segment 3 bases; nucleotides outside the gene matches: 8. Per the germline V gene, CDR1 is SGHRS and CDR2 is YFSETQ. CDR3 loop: CASSLRWTGEHYEQYF. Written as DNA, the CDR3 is TGCGCCAGCAGCTTGAGGTGGACAGGGGAACACTACGAGCAGTACTTC.

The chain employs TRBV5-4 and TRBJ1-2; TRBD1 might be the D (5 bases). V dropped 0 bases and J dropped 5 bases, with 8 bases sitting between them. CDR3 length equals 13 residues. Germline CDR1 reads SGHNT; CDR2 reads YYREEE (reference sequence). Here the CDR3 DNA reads TGTGCCAGCAGCTTGGGCAGGGAATATGGCTACACCTTC. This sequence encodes CASSLGREYGYTF.

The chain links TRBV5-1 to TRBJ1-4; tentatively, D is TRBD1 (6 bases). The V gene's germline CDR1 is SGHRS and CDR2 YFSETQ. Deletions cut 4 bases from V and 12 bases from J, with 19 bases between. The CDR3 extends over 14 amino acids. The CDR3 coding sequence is TGCGCCAGCAGCCCACGAGGGGACATAAGTCAACTGTTTTTT. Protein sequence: CASSPRGDISQLFF.

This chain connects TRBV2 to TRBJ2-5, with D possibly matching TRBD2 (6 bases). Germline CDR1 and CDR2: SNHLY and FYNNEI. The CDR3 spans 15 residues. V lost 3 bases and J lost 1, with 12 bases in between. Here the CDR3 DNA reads TGTGCCAGCAGTGACTCGGGGGAACCCCAAGAGACCCAGTACTTC. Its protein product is CASSDSGEPQETQYF.

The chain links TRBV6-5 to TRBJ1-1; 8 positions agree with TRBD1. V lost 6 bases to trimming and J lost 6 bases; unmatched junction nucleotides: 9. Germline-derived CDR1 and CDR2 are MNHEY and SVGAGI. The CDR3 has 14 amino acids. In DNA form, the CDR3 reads TGTGCCAGCAGCTCTCCCAGGGGGCCCGCTGAAGCTTTCTTT. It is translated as CASSSPRGPAEAFF.

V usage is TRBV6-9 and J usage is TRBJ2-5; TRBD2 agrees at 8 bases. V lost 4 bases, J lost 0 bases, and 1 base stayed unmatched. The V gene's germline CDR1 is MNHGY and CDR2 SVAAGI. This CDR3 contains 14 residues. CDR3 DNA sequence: TGTGCCAGCAGTTTAGCGGGGAACCAAGAGACCCAGTACTTC. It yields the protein CASSLAGNQETQYF.

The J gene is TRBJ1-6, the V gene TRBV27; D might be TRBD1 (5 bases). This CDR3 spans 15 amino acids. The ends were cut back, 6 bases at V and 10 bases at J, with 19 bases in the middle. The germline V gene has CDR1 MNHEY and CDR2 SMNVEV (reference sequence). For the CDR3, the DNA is TGTGCCAGCAGATCCGAGACGGGGGATCGGTCACCCCTCCACTTT. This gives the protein CASRSETGDRSPLHF.

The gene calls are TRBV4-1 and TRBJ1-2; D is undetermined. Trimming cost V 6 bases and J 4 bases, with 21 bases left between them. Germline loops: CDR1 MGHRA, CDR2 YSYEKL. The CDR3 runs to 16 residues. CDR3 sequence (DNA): TGCGCCAGCAGTCGAAAGTCGGAGGCCATGTCCTATGGCTACACCTTC. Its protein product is CASSRKSEAMSYGYTF.

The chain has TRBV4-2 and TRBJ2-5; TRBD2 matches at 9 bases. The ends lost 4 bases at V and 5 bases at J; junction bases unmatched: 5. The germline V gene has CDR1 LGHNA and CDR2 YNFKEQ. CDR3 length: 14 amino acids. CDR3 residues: CASSLGTSRETQYF. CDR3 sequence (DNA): TGTGCCAGCAGCCTAGGGACTAGCCGGGAGACCCAGTACTTC.

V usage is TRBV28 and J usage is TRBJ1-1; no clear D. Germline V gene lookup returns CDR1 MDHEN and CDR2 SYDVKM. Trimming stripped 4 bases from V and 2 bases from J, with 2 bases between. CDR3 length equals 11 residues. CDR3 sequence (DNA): TGTGCCAGCAGTTCCAACACTGAAGCTTTCTTT. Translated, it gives CASSSNTEAFF.

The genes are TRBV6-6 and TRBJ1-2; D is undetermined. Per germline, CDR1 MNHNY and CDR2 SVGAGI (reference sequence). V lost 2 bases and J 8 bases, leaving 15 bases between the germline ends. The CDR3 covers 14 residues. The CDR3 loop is CASSYNPGYGGYTF. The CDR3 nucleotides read TGTGCCAGCAGTTACAACCCGGGATACGGGGGCTACACCTTC.

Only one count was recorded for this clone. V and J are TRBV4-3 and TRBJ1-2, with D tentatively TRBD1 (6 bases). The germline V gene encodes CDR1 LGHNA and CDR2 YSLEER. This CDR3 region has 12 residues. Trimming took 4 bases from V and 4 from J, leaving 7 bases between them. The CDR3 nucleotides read TGCGCCAGCAGCCCGGACAGCTATGGCTACACCTTC. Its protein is CASSPDSYGYTF.

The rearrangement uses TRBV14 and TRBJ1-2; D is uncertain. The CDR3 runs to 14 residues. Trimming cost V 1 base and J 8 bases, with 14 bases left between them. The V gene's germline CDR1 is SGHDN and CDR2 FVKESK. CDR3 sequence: CASSQVASLWGYTF. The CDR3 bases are TGTGCCAGCAGCCAAGTAGCTTCCCTATGGGGCTACACCTTC. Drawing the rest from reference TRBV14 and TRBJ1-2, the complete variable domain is EAGVTQFPSHSVIEKGQTVTLRCDPISGHDNLYWYRRVMGKEIKFLLHFVKESKQDESGMPNNRFLAERTGGTYSTLKVQPAELEDSGVYFCASSQVASLWGYTFGSGTRLTVV.

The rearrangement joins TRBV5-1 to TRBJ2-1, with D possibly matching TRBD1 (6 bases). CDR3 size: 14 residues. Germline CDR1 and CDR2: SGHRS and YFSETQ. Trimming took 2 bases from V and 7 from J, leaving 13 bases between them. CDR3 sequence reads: CASSLEQGVNEQFF. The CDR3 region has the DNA TGCGCCAGCAGCTTAGAACAGGGAGTAAATGAGCAGTTCTTC.

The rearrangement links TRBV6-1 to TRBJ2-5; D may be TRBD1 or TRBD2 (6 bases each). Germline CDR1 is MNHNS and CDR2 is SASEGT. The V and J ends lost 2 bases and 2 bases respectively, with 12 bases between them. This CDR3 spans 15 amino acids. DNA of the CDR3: TGTGCCAGCAGTGAAAGTCGGGGGCGGCAAGAGACCCAGTACTTC. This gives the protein CASSESRGRQETQYF.

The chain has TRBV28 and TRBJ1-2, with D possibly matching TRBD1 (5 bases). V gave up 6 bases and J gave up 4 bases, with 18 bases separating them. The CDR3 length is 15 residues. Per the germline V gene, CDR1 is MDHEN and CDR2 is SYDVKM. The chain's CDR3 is CASRYPLGDLYGYTF. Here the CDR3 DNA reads TGTGCCAGCAGATATCCTCTTGGGGACCTCTATGGCTACACCTTC.

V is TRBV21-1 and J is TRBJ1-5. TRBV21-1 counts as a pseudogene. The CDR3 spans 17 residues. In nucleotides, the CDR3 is TGTGCCAGCAGCGGGTCGTTAGCACATTGGCATCATCAGCCCCAGCATTTT. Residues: CASSGSLAHWHHQPQHF.

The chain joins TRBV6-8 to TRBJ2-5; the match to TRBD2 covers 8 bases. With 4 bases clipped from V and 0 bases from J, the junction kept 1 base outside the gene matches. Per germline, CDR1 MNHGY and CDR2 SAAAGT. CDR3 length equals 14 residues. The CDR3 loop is CASSLAGNQETQYF. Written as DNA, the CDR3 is TGTGCCAGCAGTTTAGCGGGGAACCAAGAGACCCAGTACTTC.

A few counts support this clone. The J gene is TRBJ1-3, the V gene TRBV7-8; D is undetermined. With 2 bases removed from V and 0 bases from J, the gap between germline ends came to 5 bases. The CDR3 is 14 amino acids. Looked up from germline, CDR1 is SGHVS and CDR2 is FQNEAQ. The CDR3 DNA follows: TGTGCCAGCAGCTTAACGGGCTCTGGAAACACCATATATTTT. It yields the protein CASSLTGSGNTIYF. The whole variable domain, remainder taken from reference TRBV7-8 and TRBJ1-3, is GAGVSQSPRYKVAKRGQDVALRCDPISGHVSLFWYQQALGQGPEFLTYFQNEAQLDKSGLPSDRFFAERPEGSVSTLKIQRTQQEDSAVYLCASSLTGSGNTIYFGEGSWLTVV.

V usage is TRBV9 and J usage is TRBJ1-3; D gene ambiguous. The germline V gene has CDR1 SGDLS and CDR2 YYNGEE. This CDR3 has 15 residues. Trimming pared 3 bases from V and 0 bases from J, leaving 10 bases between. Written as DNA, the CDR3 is TGTGCCAGCAGCGACACAGTGTACTCTGGAAACACCATATATTTT. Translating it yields CASSDTVYSGNTIYF.

The CDR3 region has the DNA TGTGCCAGCAGCTCAGGACTAGCGGTATCCTACGAGCAGTACTTC. Encoded protein: CASSSGLAVSYEQYF. This chain uses TRBV7-8 with TRBJ2-7; 10 nucleotides line up with TRBD2. The CDR3 has 15 residues. The trim removed 4 bases at V and 1 base at J, leaving 4 bases unmatched. Germline CDR1 SGHVS, CDR2 FQNEAQ. The full variable domain, in which reference TRBV7-8 and TRBJ2-7 provide the parts outside the CDR3, is GAGVSQSPRYKVAKRGQDVALRCDPISGHVSLFWYQQALGQGPEFLTYFQNEAQLDKSGLPSDRFFAERPEGSVSTLKIQRTQQEDSAVYLCASSSGLAVSYEQYFGPGTRLTVT.

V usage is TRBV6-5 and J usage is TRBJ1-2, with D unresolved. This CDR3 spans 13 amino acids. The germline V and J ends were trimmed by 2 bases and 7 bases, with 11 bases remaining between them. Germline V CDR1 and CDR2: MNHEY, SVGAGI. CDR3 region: CASSYGSGSGYTF. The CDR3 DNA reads TGTGCCAGCAGTTACGGGTCGGGGTCTGGCTACACCTTC.

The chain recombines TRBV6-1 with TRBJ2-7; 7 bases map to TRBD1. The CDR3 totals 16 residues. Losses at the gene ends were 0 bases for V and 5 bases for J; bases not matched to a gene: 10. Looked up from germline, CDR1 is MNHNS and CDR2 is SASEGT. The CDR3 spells CASSEAQGTVDNEQYF. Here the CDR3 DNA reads TGTGCCAGCAGTGAAGCGCAAGGGACAGTTGATAACGAGCAGTACTTC.

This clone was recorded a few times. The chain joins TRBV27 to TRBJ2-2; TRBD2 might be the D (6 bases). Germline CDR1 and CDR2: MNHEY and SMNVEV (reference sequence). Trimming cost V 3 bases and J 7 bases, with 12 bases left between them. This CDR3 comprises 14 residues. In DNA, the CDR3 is TGTGCCAGCAGTTTCGGGGGTGGGGGCGGGGAGCTGTTTTTT. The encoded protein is CASSFGGGGGELFF.

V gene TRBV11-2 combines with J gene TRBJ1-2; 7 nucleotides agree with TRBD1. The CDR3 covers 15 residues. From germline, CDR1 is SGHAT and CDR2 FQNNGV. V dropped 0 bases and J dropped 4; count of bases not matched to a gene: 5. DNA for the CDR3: TGTGCCAGCAGCTTAGACCGGACAGGCCCCTATGGCTACACCTTC. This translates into CASSLDRTGPYGYTF.

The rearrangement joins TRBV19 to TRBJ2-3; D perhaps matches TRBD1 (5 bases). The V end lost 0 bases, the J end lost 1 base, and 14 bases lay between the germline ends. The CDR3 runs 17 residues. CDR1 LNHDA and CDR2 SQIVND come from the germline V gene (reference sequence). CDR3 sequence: CASSIDAASQGTDTQYF. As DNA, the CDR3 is TGTGCCAGTAGTATAGACGCCGCCTCACAGGGCACAGATACGCAGTATTTT.

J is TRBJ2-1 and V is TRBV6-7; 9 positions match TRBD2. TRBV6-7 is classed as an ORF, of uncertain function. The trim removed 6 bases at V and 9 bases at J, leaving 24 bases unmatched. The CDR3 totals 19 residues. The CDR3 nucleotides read TGTGCCAGCAGCCCCAGGATTGGTTGGCGGGGGGGGGTAATAGGTGAGCAGTTCTTC. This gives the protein CASSPRIGWRGGVIGEQFF.

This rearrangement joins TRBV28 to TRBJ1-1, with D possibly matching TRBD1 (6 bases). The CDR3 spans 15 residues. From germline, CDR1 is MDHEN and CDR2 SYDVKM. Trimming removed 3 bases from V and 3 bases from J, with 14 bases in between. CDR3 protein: CASSFNRARYTEAFF. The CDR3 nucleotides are TGTGCCAGCAGTTTCAACAGGGCAAGATACACTGAAGCTTTCTTT.